This entry lists 5 T cell receptor beta chains sequenced from one sample in a study of T cell clones after liver transplantation. Generated by immunoSEQ multiplex PCR, the TCRdb table keeps only in-frame clones and is missing some. The table lists roughly 100,000 clones, about 88% of them singletons. Sample: CD4+ T cells from blood, taken around 50 months after liver transplant. The receptors shown here come from a human patient who received a liver transplant. The graft donor may be the source of some T cells.

CDR3 in DNA: TGTGCCTCCACGGGGCCACCCGGGGAGCTGTTTTTT. Its translation is CASTGPPGELFF. The gene calls are TRBV6-5 and TRBJ2-2; D possibly matches TRBD1 or TRBD2 (5 bases each). Per the germline V gene, CDR1 is MNHEY and CDR2 is SVGAGI. The V end was cut by 11 bases, the J end by 6 bases, with 13 bases between. This CDR3 has 12 residues.

The rearrangement joins TRBV27 to TRBJ1-5; the D gene is possibly TRBD1 (5 bases). The CDR3 loop spans 14 amino acids. Deletions cut 6 bases from V and 2 bases from J, with 11 bases between. CDR1 MNHEY and CDR2 SMNVEV come from the germline V gene (reference sequence). The CDR3, as DNA: TGTGCCAGCAGCCAGGGTAGGGGCAATCAGCCCCAGCATTTT. It codes for CASSQGRGNQPQHF.

This chain joins TRBV6-1 and TRBJ1-2, with D maybe TRBD1 (5 bases). The ends were cut back, 8 bases at V and 1 base at J, with 14 bases in the middle. The CDR3 runs to 14 residues. Germline V gene sequence: CDR1 MNHNS, CDR2 SASEGT. The DNA for the CDR3 is TGTGCCAGCTTGATTGGGGGTAGTAACTATGGCTACACCTTC. This encodes CASLIGGSNYGYTF.

V is TRBV5-1 and J is TRBJ1-3; maybe TRBD1 (5 bases). This CDR3 has 14 amino acids. CDR1 and CDR2 from the germline V gene are SGHRS and YFSETQ. V was pared by 5 bases and J by 4 bases, with 13 bases between. The CDR3 reads CASRAAGLGNTIYF. As DNA, the CDR3 is TGCGCCAGCAGGGCCGCAGGGTTAGGAAACACCATATATTTT.

The chain employs TRBV27 and TRBJ2-7; maybe TRBD2 (5 bases). Trimming stripped 2 bases from V and 1 base from J, with 9 bases between. The CDR3 length is 14 residues. CDR1 MNHEY and CDR2 SMNVEV come from the germline V gene (reference sequence). The CDR3 is CASSLISGSYEQYF. The CDR3 DNA reads TGTGCCAGCAGTTTAATTTCGGGGTCCTACGAGCAGTACTTC.